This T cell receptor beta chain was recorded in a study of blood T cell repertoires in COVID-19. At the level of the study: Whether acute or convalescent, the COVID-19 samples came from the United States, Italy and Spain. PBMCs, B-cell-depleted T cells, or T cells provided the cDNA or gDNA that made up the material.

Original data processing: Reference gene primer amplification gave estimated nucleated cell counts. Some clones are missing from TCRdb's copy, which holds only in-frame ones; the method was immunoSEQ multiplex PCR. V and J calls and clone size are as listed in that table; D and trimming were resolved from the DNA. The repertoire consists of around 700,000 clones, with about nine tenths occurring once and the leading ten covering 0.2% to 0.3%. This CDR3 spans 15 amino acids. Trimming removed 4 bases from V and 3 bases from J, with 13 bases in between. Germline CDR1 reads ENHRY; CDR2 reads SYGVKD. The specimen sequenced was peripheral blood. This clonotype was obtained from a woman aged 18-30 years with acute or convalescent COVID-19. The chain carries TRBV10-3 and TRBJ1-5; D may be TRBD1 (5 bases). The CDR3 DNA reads TGTGCCATCAGTGTCACGGGGGAGGTCAATCAGCCCCAGCATTTT. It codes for CAISVTGEVNQPQHF.